This T cell receptor beta chain was retrieved from a study of blood T cell repertoires in COVID-19 (dated by TCRdb to about 2020). A note on the overall study: Samples from collaborators originated in the United States, Italy and Spain and spanned both the acute and convalescent phases of COVID-19. The repertoires were released in a freely available public database intended as a resource for research on the immune response to SARS-CoV-2. Where available, HLA class I and class II types were taken from metadata supplied by the sample provider and were not determined by assay-based typing. The prospective study material was composed of cDNA or gDNA derived from T cells, B-cell-depleted T cells, or PBMCs. The samples were drawn from the first 160 participants of the ongoing ImmuneRACE study and from over 950 subjects provided by 6 global collaborators. The sample metadata nearly always contained a de-identified subject ID, COVID-19 status, age in years and sex. The dataset comprised deeply sampled blood TCRbeta repertoires from subjects exposed to, actively infected with, or recovered from COVID-19.

The collaborating institutions used their own protocols to collect whole blood in K2EDTA tubes. Collaborator samples were shipped for TCRbeta analysis as frozen whole blood, isolated PBMCs, or DNA extracted from either sample type. TCRbeta CDR3 regions were amplified from genomic DNA by means of the immunoSEQ Assay, a bias-controlled multiplex PCR. Per the source publication's procedure: Nucleated cell counts per sample were estimated from amplification of reference gene primers within the assay. To quantify the absolute abundance of each unique TCRbeta CDR3 rearrangement, sequence reads were collapsed and filtered. For each sample, productive Simpson clonality was calculated as the square root of Simpson's diversity index over productive rearrangements. As stored in TCRdb, this immuneACCESS dataset retains in-frame rearrangements with V and J assigned. A fraction of the clones does not appear; measured against another copy, unresolved V genes explain less than half of the discrepancy, and the remainder lacks a known reason. For V, J and clone size, that table is used; D and trimming come from the DNA. This sample holds about 240,000 clones; about 87% were observed only once. The leading ten clones occupy about 7.1% of the sample.

The CDR3 sequence holds 13 residues, the cysteine and phenylalanine included. Kept here is only the CDR3 DNA, which spans 39 bases and is read in frame from base 1. Cut back by 3 bases and 8 bases, the V and J ends lie 13 bases apart. Note on this clone: Its specific antigen is unknown. The record has no base qualities; no much larger clone is one base away.

General findings and caveats noted by the study authors: Clinical and demographic metadata were provided uncurated, with the amount varying by source and participant.

The specimen was peripheral blood. The receptor comes from a woman in her 70s with active or convalescent COVID-19. The chain is encoded by TRBV12-3 or TRBV12-4 joined to TRBJ1-1, with the D gene uncertain. For the CDR3, the sequence is CASSFKTRNEAFF. The DNA is as follows: TGTGCCAGCAGTTTTAAGACACGGAACGAAGCTTTCTTT.